Below, 13 T cell receptor beta chains from the same sample are listed, as sequenced in a study of patients and donors after allogeneic stem cell transplantation. One entry per CDR3 protein results from TCRdb running MiXCR on the RT-PCR reads. The sample includes about a million distinct CDR3 sequences, 15% to 20% of them seen just once. Sequenced material: blood, either unsorted or a sorted T cell fraction (not recorded which). The source is a human donor who was either an allogeneic HSCT recipient or a stem cell or donor lymphocyte infusion donor (not recorded which). It is not recorded whose cells these are; they may come from a transplant donor.

The chain has TRBV5-1 and TRBJ2-7; the D is unclear. The V gene lost 3 bases and the J gene lost 3 bases, with 16 bases spanning the gap. CDR1 is SGHRS and CDR2 is YFSETQ in the germline V gene. The CDR3 is 15 residues long. Here the CDR3 DNA reads TGCGCCAGCAGCTCCGGTTCGGGCCGCAGCTACGAGCAGTACTTC. Its protein product is CASSSGSGRSYEQYF. Looking up the rest from reference TRBV5-1 and TRBJ2-7 gives the full variable domain: KAGVTQTPRYLIKTRGQQVTLSCSPISGHRSVSWYQQTPGQGLQFLFEYFSETQRNKGNFPGRFSGRQFSNSRSEMNVSTLELGDSALYLCASSSGSGRSYEQYFGPGTRLTVT.

The chain couples TRBV11-2 to TRBJ2-7; TRBD2 is a possible D gene (7 bases). The CDR3 consists of 14 residues. Germline lookup yields CDR1 SGHAT and CDR2 FQNNGV. Trimming pared 1 base from V and 5 bases from J, leaving 12 bases between. This CDR3 reads CASSLVAGANEQYF. Written as DNA, the CDR3 is TGTGCCAGCAGCTTAGTTGCGGGGGCCAACGAGCAGTACTTC.

Here the CDR3 DNA reads TGCAGTGCTAGGGGGCCGGTAGCGGGAGTTAGAGATACGCAGTATTTT. This gives the protein CSARGPVAGVRDTQYF. The rearrangement uses TRBV20-1 and TRBJ2-3; TRBD2 matches at 9 bases. V gave up 3 bases and J gave up 5 bases; unmatched junction bases: 12. Germline V lookup: CDR1 DFQATT, CDR2 SNEGSKA (reference sequence). The CDR3 has 16 residues.

The rearrangement links TRBV27 to TRBJ2-7; TRBD1 might be the D (6 bases). CDR3 length: 15 amino acids. Trimming cost V 6 bases and J 2 bases, with 17 bases left between them. Germline assignment: CDR1 MNHEY and CDR2 SMNVEV (reference sequence). The CDR3 region is CASRPGTKGTYEQYF. In DNA form, the CDR3 reads TGTGCCAGCAGGCCCGGGACAAAGGGTACCTACGAGCAGTACTTC.

This clonotype turned up a few times. The rearrangement links TRBV6-5 to TRBJ1-1; 7 bases are a match to TRBD1. V lost 0 bases to trimming and J lost 6 bases; unmatched junction nucleotides: 7. CDR3 length: 15 amino acids. Germline CDR1 MNHEY, CDR2 SVGAGI. For the CDR3, the DNA is TGTGCCAGCAGTTACTCAATGAAGGGGGCGGCTGAAGCTTTCTTT. Residues: CASSYSMKGAAEAFF.

The chain recombines TRBV20-1 with TRBJ2-5; 7 nucleotides align to TRBD2. V lost 3 bases, J lost 7 bases, and 14 bases stayed unmatched. The CDR3 has 15 amino acids. Germline V gene sequence: CDR1 DFQATT, CDR2 SNEGSKA (reference sequence). This chain's CDR3 is CSASGASGTKGTQYF. The CDR3 DNA sequence: TGCAGTGCTAGTGGGGCTAGCGGAACTAAGGGGACCCAGTACTTC.

The chain links TRBV20-1 to TRBJ2-3; D possibly uses TRBD1 or TRBD2 (6 bases each). The CDR3 is 13 residues long. The germline CDR1 and CDR2 sequences are DFQATT and SNEGSKA (reference sequence). The V end was cut by 6 bases, the J end by 2 bases, with 12 bases between. The chain's CDR3 is CSATGDNTDTQYF. The CDR3, as DNA: TGCAGTGCAACGGGGGACAACACAGATACGCAGTATTTT.

J is TRBJ1-2 and V is TRBV20-1, with D uncertain. The CDR3 has 12 residues. Germline CDR1 reads DFQATT; CDR2 reads SNEGSKA (reference sequence). V was shortened by 3 bases and J by 0 bases, with 5 bases between the two germline ends. CDR3 region: CSASAPNYGYTF. The CDR3, as DNA: TGCAGTGCTAGTGCACCTAACTATGGCTACACCTTC.

This chain uses TRBV3-1 with TRBJ2-5; 9 positions match TRBD2. The CDR3 runs 16 residues. Germline trimming cut 0 bases from V and 3 bases from J; bases unmatched to any gene: 5. Germline values: CDR1 LGHDT, CDR2 YNNKEL (reference sequence). DNA of the CDR3: TGTGCCAGCAGCCAAGATGTCGGCGGGGGGGAAGAGACCCAGTACTTC. Translating it yields CASSQDVGGGEETQYF.

This clonotype was detected only a few times. V and J are TRBV28 and TRBJ2-4, with 7 bases lining up with TRBD2. This CDR3 contains 14 residues. The ends lost 5 bases at V and 4 bases at J; junction bases unmatched: 5. Germline V lookup: CDR1 MDHEN, CDR2 SYDVKM. CDR3 bases: TGTGCCAGCAGTCCAGGACTAGGAAAAAACATTCAGTACTTC. It specifies CASSPGLGKNIQYF.

The chain carries TRBV27 and TRBJ2-7; 7 bases map to TRBD1. The germline CDR1 and CDR2 sequences are MNHEY and SMNVEV (reference sequence). CDR3 length equals 14 residues. Trimming at V came to 3 bases and at J to 7 bases, leaving 9 bases not matched to a gene. The CDR3 here is CASSLTGQMGEQYF. The CDR3 nucleotides read TGTGCCAGCAGTTTGACAGGGCAAATGGGGGAGCAGTACTTC.

This clonotype was seen once. The chain has TRBV3-1 and TRBJ1-2, with 9 bases identical to TRBD1. The junction had 5 bases not matched to a gene; V was cut back by 5 bases and J by 4 bases. Germline V gene sequence: CDR1 LGHDT, CDR2 YNNKEL (reference sequence). The CDR3 is 14 amino acids. The CDR3 DNA reads TGTGCCAGCAGCTTCCGACAGGGGGTCTATGGCTACACCTTC. Its protein product is CASSFRQGVYGYTF.

This clonotype was detected only a few times. The chain joins TRBV7-2 to TRBJ1-2; no reliable D call. Germline V CDR1 and CDR2: SGHTA, FQGNSA. The CDR3 spans 15 residues. Trimming pared 2 bases from V and 2 bases from J, leaving 12 bases between. The CDR3 sequence: CASSLRPLLNYGYTF. CDR3 in DNA: TGTGCCAGCAGCTTACGTCCCCTGTTAAACTATGGCTACACCTTC.